A single sample gave rise to the 10 T cell receptor beta chains below, sequenced in a study of blood T cell repertoires in COVID-19. The method was immunoSEQ multiplex PCR; TCRdb's version includes in-frame clones alone and lacks a portion of them. The sample yields approximately 200,000 clones, 70% to 90% seen once. Sequenced: peripheral blood. All receptors come from a woman aged 25 to 45 with acute or convalescent COVID-19.

The rearrangement uses TRBV30 and TRBJ2-1; D gene ambiguous. Germline V CDR1 and CDR2: GTSNPN, SVGIG (reference sequence). The CDR3 is 12 amino acids. V gave up 0 bases and J gave up 12 bases, with 12 bases separating them. The CDR3 is CAWSVQLNLQFF. CDR3 sequence (DNA): TGTGCCTGGAGTGTACAACTAAATTTGCAGTTCTTC. The full variable domain, rest sourced from reference TRBV30 and TRBJ2-1, is SQTIHQWPATLVQPVGSPLSLECTVEGTSNPNLYWYRQAAGRGLQLLFYSVGIGQISSEVPQNLSASRPQDRQFILSSKKLLLSDSGFYLCAWSVQLNLQFFGPGTRLTVL.

The gene calls are TRBV6-2 or TRBV6-3 and TRBJ2-1, with D maybe TRBD2 (5 bases). The germline gives CDR1 MNHEY, CDR2 SVGEGT. Trimming left V 4 bases short and J 14 bases short, with 21 bases between. This CDR3 region has 14 residues. CDR3 nucleotide sequence: TGTGCCAGCAGTTTCCCCCGGGAAGATGCGGAAAAGTTCTTC. Translated: CASSFPREDAEKFF.

This clone occurred a few times. Other DNA sequences of this sample code for an identical CDR3. V and J are TRBV6-5 and TRBJ1-1; 7 bases line up with TRBD1. The CDR3 runs to 15 residues. The germline V gene encodes CDR1 MNHEY and CDR2 SVGAGI. V lost 0 bases to trimming and J lost 0 bases; unmatched junction nucleotides: 1. The CDR3 DNA follows: TGTGCCAGCAGTTACTCGACAGGGCTGAACACTGAAGCTTTCTTT. Its translation is CASSYSTGLNTEAFF.

The chain uses TRBV28 and TRBJ2-2; 9 bases align to TRBD1. CDR1 MDHEN and CDR2 SYDVKM come from the germline V gene. The V segment lost 10 bases and the J segment 7 bases; nucleotides outside the gene matches: 13. The CDR3 is 15 residues long. The CDR3 loop reads CAILRDRERGGELFF. In DNA form, the CDR3 reads TGTGCCATCCTCCGGGACAGGGAGAGGGGCGGGGAGCTGTTTTTT.

V gene TRBV28 combines with J gene TRBJ2-1; D might be TRBD1 (6 bases). Per germline, CDR1 MDHEN and CDR2 SYDVKM. This CDR3 region has 14 residues. The ends were cut back, 2 bases at V and 5 bases at J, with 10 bases in the middle. In nucleotides, the CDR3 is TGTGCCAGCAGTTTACATAGGGGGAACAATGAGCAGTTCTTC. Amino acid sequence: CASSLHRGNNEQFF.

The V and J genes are TRBV18 and TRBJ2-3; 7 bases align to TRBD1. The CDR3 is 15 residues long. V lost 7 bases, J lost 0 bases, and 7 bases stayed unmatched. Germline CDR1 KGHSH, CDR2 LQKENI. Here the CDR3 DNA reads TGTGCCAGCTTTGAGGGGGCGCCGAGCACAGATACGCAGTATTTT. Its protein product is CASFEGAPSTDTQYF.

This chain connects TRBV24-1 to TRBJ1-5, with 7 bases lining up with TRBD1. The J segment lost 5 bases and the V segment lost 3 bases, leaving 9 bases of the junction unmatched. The CDR3 runs 16 residues. CDR1 and CDR2 from the germline V gene are KGHDR and SFDVKD. CDR3 sequence reads: CATSDTSTGWDQPQHF. DNA for the CDR3: TGTGCCACCAGTGATACATCGACAGGGTGGGATCAGCCCCAGCATTTT.

This sequence joins TRBV6-1 and TRBJ2-7; 8 nucleotides match TRBD1. The germline gives CDR1 MNHNS, CDR2 SASEGT. CDR3 size: 11 residues. Trimming cost V 5 bases and J 12 bases; bases outside gene matches: 6. The CDR3 sequence: CASSKGQGRYF. For the CDR3, the DNA is TGTGCCAGCAGTAAAGGACAGGGACGGTACTTC.

The chain recombines TRBV29-1 with TRBJ1-1; 9 nucleotides align to TRBD1. This CDR3 has 15 amino acids. CDR1 is SQVTM and CDR2 is ANQGSEA in the germline V gene. V lost 4 bases and J lost 4; bases outside the gene matches: 10. The CDR3 loop reads CSVASWDRATTEAFF. The CDR3 DNA is TGCAGCGTTGCGTCCTGGGACAGGGCGACCACTGAAGCTTTCTTT.

V and J are TRBV28 and TRBJ1-1; 8 bases align to TRBD1. This CDR3 spans 15 amino acids. Germline loops: CDR1 MDHEN, CDR2 SYDVKM. V lost 2 bases, J lost 10 bases, and 12 bases stayed unmatched. This CDR3 is CASSLKYQGAIGAFF. In DNA form, the CDR3 reads TGTGCCAGCAGTTTAAAATACCAGGGGGCAATTGGAGCTTTCTTT. The full variable domain, rest sourced from reference TRBV28 and TRBJ1-1, is DVKVTQSSRYLVKRTGEKVFLECVQDMDHENMFWYRQDPGLGLRLIYFSYDVKMKEKGDIPEGYSVSREKKERFSLILESASTNQTSMYLCASSLKYQGAIGAFFGQGTRLTVV.